These 21 T cell receptor beta chains share one sample of origin, sequenced in a study of regulatory T cells in long-lasting Graves disease. Arm-PCR with iRepertoire HTBI primers amplified the CDR3 regions for these TCR beta libraries. TCRdb passed the multiplex PCR reads through MiXCR, listing each CDR3 protein once. The sample records about 420,000 distinct CDR3 sequences, about 17% being singletons. Time point meaning: newly diagnosed GD, antithyroid drugs for less than 3 months. Following extraction of RNA from PBMCs, that RNA was used to make the TCR library. The same sample was also studied in work on T cells in Graves' hyperthyroidism and ophthalmopathy.

Sample: peripheral blood mononuclear cells (PBMCs), taken at new diagnosis, from a patient treated with antithyroid drugs. Every receptor here comes from a woman aged 18-29 years with Graves disease.

For this clonotype: Just one base apart from a much larger clone, this may be a read error. The chain recombines TRBV12-3 or TRBV12-4 with TRBJ2-1; D remains unclear. This CDR3 contains 14 residues. This chain's CDR3 is CASSLAWGNNGQFF. CDR3 nucleotides: TGTGCCAGCAGTTTAGCCTGGGGAAACAATGGGCAGTTCTTC.

This clonotype was seen at least ten times. This chain joins TRBV12-3 or TRBV12-4 and TRBJ2-5; 7 nucleotides align to TRBD2. V lost 6 bases to trimming and J lost 4 bases; unmatched junction nucleotides: 14. CDR3 length equals 16 residues. CDR3 protein: CASSPTSESGGETQYF. The DNA of the CDR3 is TGTGCCAGCAGCCCTACTAGCGAGAGTGGTGGAGAGACCCAGTACTTC.

This clonotype was counted a few times. The chain recombines TRBV19 with TRBJ1-5; 8 nucleotides align to TRBD1. J lost 6 bases, V lost 11 bases, and 12 bases had no gene match. The CDR3 has 14 residues. Per germline, CDR1 LNHDA and CDR2 SQIVND (reference sequence). CDR3 DNA sequence: TGTGCCTCATGGGGGACAGGTATGCGTCAGCCCCAGCATTTT. It encodes CASWGTGMRQPQHF.

As concerns this clonotype: This sequence is one base from a far larger clone and is likely a read error. The V call is TRBV6-4, the J call TRBJ2-7; 9 nucleotides match TRBD2. The V segment lost 3 bases and the J segment 7 bases; nucleotides outside the gene matches: 10. Germline CDR1 reads MRHNA; CDR2 reads SNTAGT. This CDR3 contains 15 residues. The chain's CDR3 is CASSEVAGDYNEQYF. The CDR3 DNA is TGTGCCAGCAGTGAGGTAGCGGGAGACTACAATGAGCAGTACTTC.

The chain uses TRBV28 and TRBJ2-7, with 9 bases that match TRBD1. The CDR3 consists of 16 residues. J was trimmed by 8 bases and V by 6 bases; bases with no gene match: 17. The germline V gene encodes CDR1 MDHEN and CDR2 SYDVKM. The CDR3 here is CASRPLPGQGVHKQYF. CDR3 nucleotides: TGTGCCAGCAGGCCCCTACCGGGACAGGGAGTCCACAAGCAGTACTTC.

This sequence joins TRBV4-3 and TRBJ2-1; a possible D gene is TRBD1 (6 bases). There are 19 residues in the CDR3. The germline V gene has CDR1 LGHNA and CDR2 YSLEER. Trimming took off 0 bases at V and 0 bases at J, with 18 bases between the two ends. CDR3 residues: CASSQDVPLQGGSYNEQFF. CDR3 DNA: TGCGCCAGCAGCCAAGACGTTCCCCTACAGGGCGGCTCCTACAATGAGCAGTTCTTC.

This clonotype has a count of ten or more. The rearrangement links TRBV6-2 or TRBV6-3 to TRBJ2-5; D not certain. The V gene lost 2 bases and the J gene lost 3 bases, with 4 bases spanning the gap. CDR1 is MNHEY and CDR2 is SVGEGT in the germline V gene. The CDR3 is 12 residues long. In DNA, the CDR3 is TGTGCCAGCAGTTACGGTAAAGAGACCCAGTACTTC. Its protein product is CASSYGKETQYF.

The CDR3 sequence: CASRAPGPFHEQYF. The CDR3 region has the DNA TGTGCCAGCAGGGCCCCCGGCCCCTTCCACGAGCAGTACTTC. The V and J genes are TRBV12-3 or TRBV12-4 and TRBJ2-7; D gene unclear. The CDR3 runs to 14 residues. V dropped 6 bases and J dropped 5 bases, with 17 bases sitting between them.

This clonotype showed up just a few times. This chain links TRBV6-1 with TRBJ1-2; D uncertain. The V end lost 6 bases, the J end lost 6 bases, and 14 bases lay between the germline ends. The CDR3 has 13 residues. In germline, CDR1 is MNHNS, CDR2 SASEGT. CDR3 residues: CASSYVSSHGYTF. The CDR3, as DNA: TGTGCCAGCAGCTACGTCAGCAGCCATGGCTACACCTTC.

The rearrangement uses TRBV6-4 and TRBJ2-2; D remains unclear. V lost 0 bases to trimming and J lost 0 bases, with 11 bases between them. The CDR3 consists of 17 residues. CDR1 is MRHNA, CDR2 SNTAGT, per germline. As DNA, the CDR3 is TGTGCCAGCAGTGACTCAGCAGGTATTTCGAACACCGGGGAGCTGTTTTTT. This codes for CASSDSAGISNTGELFF.

This clonotype was seen repeatedly, ten times or more. The V and J genes are TRBV6-1 and TRBJ1-4; D call uncertain. Germline assignment: CDR1 MNHNS and CDR2 SASEGT. The length of the CDR3 is 19 residues. Trimming pared 0 bases from V and 0 bases from J, leaving 17 bases between. The CDR3 DNA reads TGTGCCAGCAGTGAAGCCAAAATCCGACGGAGCACAACTAATGAAAAACTGTTTTTT. It specifies CASSEAKIRRSTTNEKLFF.

This clonotype has only one observation. An end of the junction does not agree with germline; a read error may underlie this. The V and J genes are TRBV7-6 and TRBJ2-6; no clear D gene. The CDR3 is made up of 18 amino acids. Germline CDR1 reads SGHVS; CDR2 reads FNYEAQ. The DNA for the CDR3 is TGTGCCAGCGGCTTATATGGCAGGATTACTCCTGGGGCCAACGTCCTGACTTTC. It translates to CASGLYGRITPGANVLTF.

The genes are TRBV20-1 and TRBJ2-5; 8 bases agree with TRBD1. Trimming cost V 3 bases and J 5 bases; bases outside gene matches: 5. Germline CDR1 and CDR2: DFQATT and SNEGSKA (reference sequence). The length of the CDR3 is 13 residues. The CDR3 sequence is CSARKTGEETQYF. The CDR3 DNA is TGCAGTGCTAGGAAGACAGGGGAGGAGACCCAGTACTTC.

This clonotype was seen many times. This chain connects TRBV27 to TRBJ2-2; no firm D call. Trimming left V 3 bases short and J 0 bases short, with 2 bases between. This CDR3 has 13 residues. The germline V gene has CDR1 MNHEY and CDR2 SMNVEV (reference sequence). DNA of the CDR3: TGTGCCAGCAGTTTCCCGAACACCGGGGAGCTGTTTTTT. This gives the protein CASSFPNTGELFF.

V is TRBV27 and J is TRBJ1-5, with unresolved D. CDR1 and CDR2 from the germline V gene are MNHEY and SMNVEV (reference sequence). This CDR3 is built from 13 residues. Trimming took off 3 bases at V and 4 bases at J, with 7 bases between the two ends. CDR3 protein: CASSFNRNQPQHF. DNA of the CDR3: TGTGCCAGCAGTTTCAATAGGAATCAGCCCCAGCATTTT.

The table lists this clonotype with a few counts. A much bigger clone sits one base away, suggesting this may be a read error. The J gene is TRBJ1-3, the V gene TRBV18; tentatively, D is TRBD1 (5 bases). The CDR3 spans 15 residues. Looked up from germline, CDR1 is KGHSH and CDR2 is LQKENI. Written as DNA, the CDR3 is TGTGCCAGCTTACCAGGCGGGGGCTCTGGAAACACCATATATTTT. As protein: CASLPGGGSGNTIYF. The full variable domain, completed using reference TRBV18 and TRBJ1-3, is NAGVMQNPRHLVRRRGQEARLRCSPMKGHSHVYWYRQLPEEGLKFMVYLQKENIIDESGMPKERFSAEFPKEGPSILRIQQVVRGDSAAYFCASLPGGGSGNTIYFGEGSWLTVV.

With respect to this clonotype: This clone may be a read error of a much larger clone one base away. The chain couples TRBV7-3 to TRBJ1-1; weak D call: TRBD1 (5 bases). CDR3 length: 15 residues. The germline V gene encodes CDR1 SGHTA and CDR2 FQGTGA. Trimming left V 5 bases short and J 0 bases short, with 13 bases between. The CDR3 loop reads CASSPALDMNTEAFF. The CDR3 DNA sequence: TGTGCCAGCAGCCCCGCCTTGGACATGAACACTGAAGCTTTCTTT.

This clonotype was seen repeatedly, ten times or more. V usage is TRBV6-2 or TRBV6-3 and J usage is TRBJ2-1; TRBD2 agrees at 9 bases. The V and J ends lost 6 bases and 9 bases, in that order; junction bases with no gene match: 12. Germline V lookup: CDR1 MNHEY, CDR2 SVGEGT. The CDR3 is made up of 15 amino acids. CDR3 sequence: CASRALGGRALEQFF. The CDR3 region has the DNA TGTGCCAGCAGGGCCCTGGGCGGGAGGGCCCTTGAGCAGTTCTTC.

The sample holds many counts of this clonotype. The chain is built from TRBV12-5 and TRBJ2-1, with 8 nucleotides matching TRBD2. CDR3 length: 16 residues. V lost 3 bases to trimming and J lost 8 bases; unmatched junction nucleotides: 12. CDR1 is LGHNT, CDR2 FRNRAP, per germline. The CDR3 DNA reads TGTGCTAGTGGTTTCCCTAAAAAGCGGGAGATTGATGAGCAGTTCTTC. Its translation: CASGFPKKREIDEQFF.

This clonotype appeared many times. The CDR3 region has the DNA TGTGCCAGCAGTCCCGTCTGGGGGGCGGGAGGGCCCACAGATACGCAGTATTTT. Amino acid sequence: CASSPVWGAGGPTDTQYF. The chain employs TRBV28 and TRBJ2-3; TRBD2 matches 9 bases. The germline gives CDR1 MDHEN, CDR2 SYDVKM. Trimming took 5 bases from V and 2 from J; bases not matched to a gene: 14. The CDR3 is made up of 18 amino acids.

The sample holds many counts of this clonotype. This chain uses TRBV7-3 with TRBJ2-5; 8 bases map to TRBD2. This CDR3 spans 14 amino acids. Losses at the gene ends were 0 bases for V and 5 bases for J; bases not matched to a gene: 2. Germline CDR1 reads SGHTA; CDR2 reads FQGTGA. The CDR3 DNA reads as TGTGCCAGCAGCTTAACCGCTAGCGGGGAGACCCAGTACTTC. This gives the protein CASSLTASGETQYF.